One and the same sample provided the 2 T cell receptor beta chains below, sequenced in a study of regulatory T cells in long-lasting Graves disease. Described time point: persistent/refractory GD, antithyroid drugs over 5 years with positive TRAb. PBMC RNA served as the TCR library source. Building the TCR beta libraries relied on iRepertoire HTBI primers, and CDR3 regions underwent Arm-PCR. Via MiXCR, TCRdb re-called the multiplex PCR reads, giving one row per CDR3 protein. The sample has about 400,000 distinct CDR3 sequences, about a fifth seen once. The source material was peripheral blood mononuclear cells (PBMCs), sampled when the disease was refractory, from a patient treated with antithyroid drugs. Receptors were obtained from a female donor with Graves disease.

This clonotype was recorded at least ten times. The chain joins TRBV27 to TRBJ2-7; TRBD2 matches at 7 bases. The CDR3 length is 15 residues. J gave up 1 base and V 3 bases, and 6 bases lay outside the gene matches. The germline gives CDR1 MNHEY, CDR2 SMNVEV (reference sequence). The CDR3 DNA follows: TGTGCCAGCAGTTTCGGTCAGGGACTATCCTACGAGCAGTACTTC. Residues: CASSFGQGLSYEQYF.

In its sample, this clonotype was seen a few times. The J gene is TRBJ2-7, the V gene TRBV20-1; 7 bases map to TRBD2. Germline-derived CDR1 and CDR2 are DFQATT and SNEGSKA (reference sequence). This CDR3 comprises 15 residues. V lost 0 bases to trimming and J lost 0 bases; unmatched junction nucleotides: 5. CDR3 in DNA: TGCAGTGCTAGAGATACTGGCGGGAGCTCCTACGAGCAGTACTTC. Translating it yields CSARDTGGSSYEQYF.